What follows are 13 T cell receptor beta chains derived from one specimen sequenced in a study of cytomegalovirus exposure and HLA in healthy donors. It was with 60 Vbeta and 13 Jbeta primers that the PCR ran. Profiled with immunoSEQ multiplex PCR; TCRdb holds only in-frame clones, not every one. The repertoire has tens of thousands of clones, roughly 70% of them found once; the top ten carry 2.1%. Input material: PBMCs. The receptor source for this set is a man aged 30-40 years in good health and CMV-seronegative.

This chain connects TRBV5-1 to TRBJ2-1, with TRBD2 as a possible D gene (6 bases). V was clipped by 2 bases and J by 1 base, with 16 bases between them. The CDR3 contains 17 residues. CDR1 is SGHRS and CDR2 is YFSETQ in the germline V gene. The CDR3, as DNA: TGCGCCAGCAGCTTTATTTCTTTGGGAGGATCCTACAATGAGCAGTTCTTC. Translated: CASSFISLGGSYNEQFF.

The CDR3 DNA reads as TGTGCCTGGAGTGTATTCAGGGTTAGCAACACCATATATTTT. This sequence encodes CAWSVFRVSNTIYF. The chain joins TRBV30 to TRBJ1-3; TRBD1 is a possible D gene (5 bases). The ends were cut back, 0 bases at V and 7 bases at J, with 13 bases in the middle. The length of the CDR3 is 14 residues. Per germline, CDR1 GTSNPN and CDR2 SVGIG (reference sequence).

This clone was detected a few times. This chain connects TRBV27 to TRBJ1-1; tentatively, D is TRBD1 (6 bases). This CDR3 has 14 amino acids. V shed 6 bases and J shed 7 bases, with 18 bases lying between them. Germline CDR1 MNHEY, CDR2 SMNVEV (reference sequence). The CDR3 DNA sequence: TGTGCCAGCAGCTTAGAACCCTGGACAGATGAAGCTTTCTTT. Its protein is CASSLEPWTDEAFF.

Concerning this clone itself: Mismatch with germline at one junction end may stem from a read error. The V call is TRBV7-9, the J call TRBJ2-1; 11 positions match TRBD2. The germline V gene has CDR1 SEHNR and CDR2 FQNEAQ (reference sequence). The length of the CDR3 is 17 residues. The CDR3 spells CASRLALAGGPGNEQFF. DNA for the CDR3: TGTGCCAGCCGCTTAGCCTTAGCGGGGGGGCCGGGGAATGAGCAGTTCTTC.

This chain joins TRBV27 and TRBJ1-4; no definite D call. The germline V gene encodes CDR1 MNHEY and CDR2 SMNVEV (reference sequence). The CDR3 is made up of 13 amino acids. With 9 bases removed from V and 4 bases from J, the gap between germline ends came to 12 bases. The CDR3 DNA sequence: TGTGCCAGTTACAGCACCCTTAATGAAAAACTGTTTTTT. Protein product: CASYSTLNEKLFF.

The chain joins TRBV13 to TRBJ1-4, with D possibly being TRBD1 (6 bases). The CDR3 totals 14 residues. CDR1 and CDR2 (germline): PRHDT, FYEKMQ (reference sequence). Deletions cut 5 bases from V and 2 bases from J, with 9 bases between. CDR3 bases: TGTGCCAGCAGCCCCGACAGGACTAATGAAAAACTGTTTTTT. Translating gives CASSPDRTNEKLFF.

V usage is TRBV29-1 and J usage is TRBJ2-7; D is perhaps TRBD1 (7 bases). The CDR3 sequence is 14 residues long. Per germline, CDR1 SQVTM and CDR2 ANQGSEA. The V end lost 3 bases, the J end lost 3 bases, and 15 bases lay between the germline ends. For the CDR3, the DNA is TGCAGCGTTGATGGGGGGACAGCCGGCTACGAGCAGTACTTC. As protein: CSVDGGTAGYEQYF.

The V call is TRBV18, the J call TRBJ2-3; maybe TRBD2 (6 bases). The germline V gene has CDR1 KGHSH and CDR2 LQKENI. This CDR3 has 16 amino acids. V lost 3 bases to trimming and J lost 0 bases, with 13 bases between them. CDR3: CASSPNLGGSTDTQYF. As DNA, the CDR3 is TGTGCCAGCTCACCCAACCTGGGGGGTAGCACAGATACGCAGTATTTT.

The chain has TRBV7-8 and TRBJ2-7; 10 bases align to TRBD2. This CDR3 spans 15 amino acids. Trimming removed 2 bases from V and 5 bases from J; junction bases left unmatched: 6. Per germline, CDR1 SGHVS and CDR2 FQNEAQ. The CDR3 spells CASSLRLAGVDEQYF. The CDR3 region has the DNA TGTGCCAGCAGCTTAAGGCTAGCGGGAGTCGACGAGCAGTACTTC.

The CDR3 is CASILELNTEAFF. In nucleotides, the CDR3 is TGTGCCAGCATACTTGAACTGAACACTGAAGCTTTCTTT. The genes are TRBV6-1 and TRBJ1-1, with unresolved D. CDR1 is MNHNS, CDR2 SASEGT, per germline. The V end lost 7 bases, the J end lost 0 bases, and 9 bases lay between the germline ends. The CDR3 loop spans 13 amino acids.

The chain couples TRBV7-6 to TRBJ2-5, with D unresolved. Between the trimmed V and J ends, which lost 6 bases and 4 bases, there was a span of 12 bases. From germline, CDR1 is SGHVS and CDR2 FNYEAQ. The CDR3 extends over 13 amino acids. DNA for the CDR3: TGTGCCAGCAGGGCATCCCCCTCAGAGACCCAGTACTTC. Translated: CASRASPSETQYF.

The gene calls are TRBV5-6 and TRBJ2-4, with TRBD1 matching over 9 bases. V lost 5 bases to trimming and J lost 7 bases; unmatched junction nucleotides: 7. Germline values: CDR1 SGHDT, CDR2 YYEEEE. The CDR3 contains 14 residues. CDR3 in DNA: TGTGCCAGCAGGGCACAGGGGGCTAGGAACATTCAGTACTTC. Translated, it gives CASRAQGARNIQYF.

This clone was recorded once. The chain carries TRBV7-2 and TRBJ1-2; 7 bases align to TRBD1. This CDR3 is built from 15 residues. Germline CDR1 is SGHTA and CDR2 is FQGNSA. Losses at the gene ends were 4 bases for V and 0 bases for J; bases not matched to a gene: 5. This chain's CDR3 is CASSSTTGPNYGYTF. In nucleotides, the CDR3 is TGTGCCAGCAGCTCGACGACAGGGCCTAACTATGGCTACACCTTC.